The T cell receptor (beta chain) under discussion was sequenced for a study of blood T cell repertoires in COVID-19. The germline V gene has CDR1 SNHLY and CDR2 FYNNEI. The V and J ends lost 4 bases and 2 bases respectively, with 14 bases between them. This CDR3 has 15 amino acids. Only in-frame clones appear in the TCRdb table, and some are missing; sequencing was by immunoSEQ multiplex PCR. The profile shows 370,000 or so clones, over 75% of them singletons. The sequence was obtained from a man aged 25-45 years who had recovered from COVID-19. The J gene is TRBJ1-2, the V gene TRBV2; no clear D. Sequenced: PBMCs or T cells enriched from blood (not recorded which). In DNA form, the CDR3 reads TGTGCCAGCAGTGGTCTGACGGAGATCAACTATGGCTACACCTTC. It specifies CASSGLTEINYGYTF.